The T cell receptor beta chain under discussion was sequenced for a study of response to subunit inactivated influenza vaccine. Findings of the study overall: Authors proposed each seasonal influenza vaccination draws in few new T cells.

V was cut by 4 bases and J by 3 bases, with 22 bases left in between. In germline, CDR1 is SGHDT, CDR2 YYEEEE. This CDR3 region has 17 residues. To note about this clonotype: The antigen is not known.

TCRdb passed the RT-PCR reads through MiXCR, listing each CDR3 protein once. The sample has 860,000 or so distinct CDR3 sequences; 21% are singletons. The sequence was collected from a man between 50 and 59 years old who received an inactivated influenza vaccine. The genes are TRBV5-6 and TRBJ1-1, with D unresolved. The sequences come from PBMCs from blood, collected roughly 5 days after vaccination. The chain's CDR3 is CASSLPTGAMEDTEAFF. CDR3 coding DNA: TGTGCCAGCAGCCTCCCGACGGGTGCCATGGAGGACACTGAAGCTTTCTTT. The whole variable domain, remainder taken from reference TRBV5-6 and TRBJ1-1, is DAGVTQSPTHLIKTRGQQVTLRCSPKSGHDTVSWYQQALGQGPQFIFQYYEEEERQRGNFPDRFSGHQFPNYSSELNVNALLLGDSALYLCASSLPTGAMEDTEAFFGQGTRLTVV.